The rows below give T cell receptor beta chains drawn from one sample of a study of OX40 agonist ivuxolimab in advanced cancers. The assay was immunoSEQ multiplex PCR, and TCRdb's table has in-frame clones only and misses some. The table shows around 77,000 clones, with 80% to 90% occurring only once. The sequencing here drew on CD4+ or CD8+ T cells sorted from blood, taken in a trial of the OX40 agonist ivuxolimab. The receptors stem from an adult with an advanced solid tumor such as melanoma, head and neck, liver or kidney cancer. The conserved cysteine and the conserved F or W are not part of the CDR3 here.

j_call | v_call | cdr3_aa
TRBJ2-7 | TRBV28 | ASSLAGAQDEQY
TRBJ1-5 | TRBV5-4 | ASSLDQGDNQPQH
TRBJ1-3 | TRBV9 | ASSGRTGSNTIY
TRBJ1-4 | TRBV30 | AWGEGLEEKLF
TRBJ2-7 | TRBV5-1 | ASSWVGTGSYEQY
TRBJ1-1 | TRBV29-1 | SVVPVNTEAF
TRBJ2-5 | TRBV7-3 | ASSFDNQETQY
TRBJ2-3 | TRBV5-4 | ASSLVASTDTQY
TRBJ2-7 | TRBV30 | AWSVQAGPYEQY
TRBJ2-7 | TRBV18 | ASSPRSTGGFDEQY
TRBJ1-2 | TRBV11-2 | ASSIAGTGYGYT
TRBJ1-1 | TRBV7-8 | ASSSLGGVEAF
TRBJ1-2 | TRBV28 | ASSLSVGGYGYT
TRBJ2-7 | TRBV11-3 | ASSPHPRGNEQY
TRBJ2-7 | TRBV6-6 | ASRTGGGVEQY
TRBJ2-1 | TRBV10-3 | AISDTLAGGIRNAYNEQF
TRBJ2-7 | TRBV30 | AWSYRVGASYEQY
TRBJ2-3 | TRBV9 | ASSVGTSGSNTDTQY
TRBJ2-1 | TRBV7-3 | ASSLQGEQF
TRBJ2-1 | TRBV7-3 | ASSLNRGNEQF
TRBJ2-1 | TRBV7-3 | ASSLNRLVGNEQF
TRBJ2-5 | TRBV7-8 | ASSPGLANPQETQY
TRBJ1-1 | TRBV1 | TSSQGGPEAF
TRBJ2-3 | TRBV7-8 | ASSLGTSGVLDTQY
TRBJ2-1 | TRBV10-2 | ASSGGGTHNEQF
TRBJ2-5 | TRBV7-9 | ASSPQSWISQETQY
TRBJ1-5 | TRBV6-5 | ASSATGYNQPQH
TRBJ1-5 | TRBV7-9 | ASSPGIGQPQH
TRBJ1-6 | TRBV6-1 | ASSEPVEGGYNSPLH
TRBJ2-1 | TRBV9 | ASSAGHRNEQF
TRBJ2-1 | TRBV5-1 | ASSSSGEQF
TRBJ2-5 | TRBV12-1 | ASSWASPTETQY
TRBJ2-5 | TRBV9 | ASSAAGGGRETQY
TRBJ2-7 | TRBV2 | ASSEAVDYYYEQY
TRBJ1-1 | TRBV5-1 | ASSLEAGIGNTEAF
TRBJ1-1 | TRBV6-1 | ASSEQTGGRTEAF
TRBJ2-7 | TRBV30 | AWNRAGGFVEQY
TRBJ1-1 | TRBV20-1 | SAWTDREAF
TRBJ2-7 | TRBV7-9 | ASSWGLAGGDEQY
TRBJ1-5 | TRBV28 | ASSPPRRKVGNQPQH